The next 21 T cell receptor beta chains were all read from a single sample in a study of blood T cell repertoires in COVID-19. Here immunoSEQ multiplex PCR was the method, and the copy in TCRdb shows in-frame clones only, minus some. The sample has some 200,000 clones, 86% seen once. Material: peripheral blood. These receptors all come from a man at least 80 years old with acute or convalescent COVID-19.

The gene calls are TRBV9 and TRBJ2-2; a possible D gene is TRBD1 (6 bases). Looked up from germline, CDR1 is SGDLS and CDR2 is YYNGEE. The V and J ends lost 0 bases and 0 bases respectively, with 15 bases between them. This CDR3 has 18 amino acids. This chain's CDR3 is CASSVGPWAGANTGELFF. CDR3 sequence (DNA): TGTGCCAGCAGCGTAGGCCCTTGGGCAGGGGCGAACACCGGGGAGCTGTTTTTT.

V and J are TRBV11-2 and TRBJ2-5, with 10 bases matching TRBD1. The CDR3 is made up of 15 amino acids. J lost 5 bases, V lost 5 bases, and 8 bases had no gene match. The germline gives CDR1 SGHAT, CDR2 FQNNGV. CDR3 amino acids: CASSATLDRGETQYF. The CDR3 nucleotides are TGTGCCAGCAGCGCCACCTTGGACAGGGGGGAGACCCAGTACTTC.

This chain connects TRBV30 to TRBJ2-7; 7 bases map to TRBD1. Losses at the gene ends were 0 bases for V and 6 bases for J; bases not matched to a gene: 17. Germline CDR1 and CDR2: GTSNPN and SVGIG (reference sequence). The CDR3 loop spans 17 amino acids. The CDR3 reads CAWSVGTVLYEGSEQYF. In nucleotides, the CDR3 is TGTGCCTGGAGTGTAGGGACAGTCCTTTACGAGGGATCCGAGCAGTACTTC.

This chain's CDR3 is CASRKTGSNQPQHF. The CDR3 DNA reads TGTGCCAGCAGGAAGACAGGCAGCAATCAGCCCCAGCATTTT. The chain has TRBV6-5 and TRBJ1-5; D is perhaps TRBD1 (6 bases). Germline V lookup: CDR1 MNHEY, CDR2 SVGAGI. This CDR3 region has 14 residues. V lost 6 bases to trimming and J lost 1 base, with 10 bases between them.

The gene calls are TRBV7-2 and TRBJ1-1; perhaps TRBD1 as D (5 bases). Deletions cut 1 base from V and 4 bases from J, with 7 bases between. This CDR3 has 13 residues. The germline V gene has CDR1 SGHTA and CDR2 FQGNSA. CDR3 sequence (DNA): TGTGCCAGCAGCTTAGGACAGTTCACTGAAGCTTTCTTT. This gives the protein CASSLGQFTEAFF.

This chain joins TRBV5-1 and TRBJ1-2; 10 bases line up with TRBD1. The CDR3 consists of 15 residues. V was clipped by 4 bases and J by 3 bases; unmatched bases: 6. Germline lookup yields CDR1 SGHRS and CDR2 YFSETQ. The CDR3 reads CASSPWTGGDYGYTF. The CDR3 nucleotides read TGCGCCAGCAGCCCGTGGACAGGGGGGGACTATGGCTACACCTTC.

The V call is TRBV5-1, the J call TRBJ2-1, with D unresolved. Germline V gene sequence: CDR1 SGHRS, CDR2 YFSETQ. Trimming left V 2 bases short and J 9 bases short, with 12 bases between. This CDR3 spans 13 amino acids. The CDR3 nucleotides are TGCGCCAGCAGCTTATTCGTGGGCCGTGAGCAGTTCTTC. Amino acid sequence: CASSLFVGREQFF.

The chain has TRBV4-2 and TRBJ2-3; 11 bases are shared with TRBD2. The V gene end was trimmed by 4 bases and the J gene end by 1 base; junction bases not matched to a gene: 4. Germline V CDR1 and CDR2: LGHNA, YNFKEQ. The CDR3 consists of 16 residues. The chain's CDR3 is CASSLSGLAGTDTQYF. DNA of the CDR3: TGTGCCAGCAGCCTATCGGGACTAGCGGGCACAGATACGCAGTATTTT.

V is TRBV5-1 and J is TRBJ2-7, with a weak D call TRBD2 (5 bases). The CDR3 loop spans 15 amino acids. V lost 0 bases to trimming and J lost 3 bases, with 13 bases between them. Germline lookup yields CDR1 SGHRS and CDR2 YFSETQ. DNA of the CDR3: TGCGCCAGCAGCTTGGAGCGGCCCTCCATCTACGAGCAGTACTTC. It encodes CASSLERPSIYEQYF.

The chain uses TRBV6-5 and TRBJ1-4, with 9 bases aligning to TRBD1. CDR1 and CDR2 (germline): MNHEY, SVGAGI. The CDR3 is 15 residues long. V gave up 6 bases and J gave up 8 bases; unmatched junction bases: 10. Here the CDR3 DNA reads TGTGCCAGCAGGGGGATGGGGACAGGGAAGGAAAAACTGTTTTTT. Protein sequence: CASRGMGTGKEKLFF.

The rearrangement links TRBV7-2 to TRBJ1-4, with a possible D match to TRBD1 (5 bases). This CDR3 has 15 residues. Trimming stripped 5 bases from V and 4 bases from J, with 14 bases between. Germline CDR1 and CDR2: SGHTA and FQGNSA. For the CDR3, the DNA is TGTGCCAGCAGCCCAGGGTGGCTCGGTAATGAAAAACTGTTTTTT. It specifies CASSPGWLGNEKLFF.

This chain links TRBV2 with TRBJ2-5, with 9 bases matching TRBD1. V shed 7 bases and J 4 bases; nucleotides not matched to a gene: 1. Germline CDR1 SNHLY, CDR2 FYNNEI. CDR3 length: 12 amino acids. CDR3 nucleotide sequence: TGTGCCAGCAAGGACAGGGGAGAGACCCAGTACTTC. It codes for CASKDRGETQYF.

The chain employs TRBV10-3 and TRBJ2-3; perhaps TRBD2 as D (5 bases). There are 13 residues in the CDR3. The V gene lost 3 bases and the J gene lost 6 bases, with 10 bases spanning the gap. Germline CDR1 and CDR2: ENHRY and SYGVKD. CDR3 loop: CAISELERDTQYF. CDR3 DNA sequence: TGTGCCATCAGTGAACTAGAGCGGGATACGCAGTATTTT.

CDR3 bases: TGCGCCAGCAGATTGACTAGCGGGCTAAAGGGAGATACGCAGTATTTT. Encoded protein: CASRLTSGLKGDTQYF. The rearrangement uses TRBV5-1 and TRBJ2-3, with 10 bases lining up with TRBD2. Looked up from germline, CDR1 is SGHRS and CDR2 is YFSETQ. J lost 5 bases, V lost 5 bases, and 11 bases had no gene match. The length of the CDR3 is 16 residues.

This chain uses TRBV7-2 with TRBJ1-3; D possibly corresponds to TRBD1 (5 bases). Trimming stripped 0 bases from V and 0 bases from J, with 12 bases between. This CDR3 contains 17 residues. The V gene's germline CDR1 is SGHTA and CDR2 FQGNSA. CDR3 sequence (DNA): TGTGCCAGCAGCTTAGCGCGGGGGGGAAGCTCTGGAAACACCATATATTTT. Encoded protein: CASSLARGGSSGNTIYF.

The chain employs TRBV28 and TRBJ1-5, with 8 bases identical to TRBD1. Germline CDR1 MDHEN, CDR2 SYDVKM. The CDR3 length is 14 residues. Losses at the gene ends were 6 bases for V and 3 bases for J; bases not matched to a gene: 4. CDR3 DNA: TGTGCCAGCAGGCCGGGACAGGCCAATCAGCCCCAGCATTTT. Its translation is CASRPGQANQPQHF. Variable domain in full (rest from reference TRBV28 and TRBJ1-5): DVKVTQSSRYLVKRTGEKVFLECVQDMDHENMFWYRQDPGLGLRLIYFSYDVKMKEKGDIPEGYSVSREKKERFSLILESASTNQTSMYLCASRPGQANQPQHFGDGTRLSIL.

The genes are TRBV18 and TRBJ1-2; no definite D call. The CDR3 consists of 15 residues. Germline lookup yields CDR1 KGHSH and CDR2 LQKENI. V lost 4 bases to trimming and J lost 4 bases, with 16 bases between them. The CDR3 spells CASSLEKSPFYGYTF. The CDR3 coding sequence is TGTGCCAGCTCACTAGAAAAGTCGCCGTTCTATGGCTACACCTTC.

The chain uses TRBV30 and TRBJ2-7, with TRBD2 identical over 9 bases. Trimming removed 1 base from V and 4 bases from J; junction bases left unmatched: 11. This CDR3 is 16 amino acids long. Germline-derived CDR1 and CDR2 are GTSNPN and SVGIG (reference sequence). The CDR3 reads CAWSARTAGGPYEQYV. The CDR3 bases are TGTGCCTGGAGTGCAAGGACGGCGGGAGGGCCTTACGAGCAGTACGTC.

This chain links TRBV4-1 with TRBJ2-5, with 9 nucleotides matching TRBD1. Trimming took 3 bases from V and 5 from J; bases not matched to a gene: 7. CDR1 is MGHRA and CDR2 is YSYEKL in the germline V gene. This CDR3 is 15 amino acids long. CDR3 sequence: CASSQDKTGGETQYF. The DNA for the CDR3 is TGCGCCAGCAGCCAGGACAAGACAGGGGGTGAGACCCAGTACTTC.

The CDR3 loop reads CASKVRGGGDNSPLHF. For the CDR3, the DNA is TGTGCCAGCAAGGTGCGGGGAGGCGGTGATAATTCACCCCTCCACTTT. The J gene is TRBJ1-6, the V gene TRBV3-1 (or the pseudogene TRBV3-2); D gene unclear. Trimming took off 7 bases at V and 5 bases at J, with 18 bases between the two ends. The CDR3 extends over 16 amino acids. Germline values: CDR1 LGHDT, CDR2 YNNKEL (reference sequence).

This chain joins TRBV27 and TRBJ1-4; D gene uncertain. V was shortened by 6 bases and J by 13 bases, with 12 bases between the two germline ends. Germline V gene lookup returns CDR1 MNHEY and CDR2 SMNVEV (reference sequence). The CDR3 covers 11 residues. In DNA, the CDR3 is TGTGCCAGCAGGGATCGGGAGGCACTGTTTTTT. This gives the protein CASRDREALFF.